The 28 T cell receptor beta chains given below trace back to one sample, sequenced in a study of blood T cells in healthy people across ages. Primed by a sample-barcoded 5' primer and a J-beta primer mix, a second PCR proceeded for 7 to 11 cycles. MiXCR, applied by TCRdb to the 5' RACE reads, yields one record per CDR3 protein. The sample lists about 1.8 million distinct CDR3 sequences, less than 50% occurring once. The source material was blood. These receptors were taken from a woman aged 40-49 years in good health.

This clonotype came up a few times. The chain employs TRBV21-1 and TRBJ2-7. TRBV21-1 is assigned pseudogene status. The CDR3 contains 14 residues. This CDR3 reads CASLRPGWVEEQYF. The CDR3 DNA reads TGTGCCTCCCTTAGGCCTGGTTGGGTGGAAGAGCAGTACTTC.

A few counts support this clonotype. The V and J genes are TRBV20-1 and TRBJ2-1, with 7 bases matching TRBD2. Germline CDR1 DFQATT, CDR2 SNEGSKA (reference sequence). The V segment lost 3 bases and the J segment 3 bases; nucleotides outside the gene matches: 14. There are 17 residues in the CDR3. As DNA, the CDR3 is TGCAGTGCTAGTTCGCCTCAGCTAGCGGCTTTCTACAATGAGCAGTTCTTC. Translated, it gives CSASSPQLAAFYNEQFF.

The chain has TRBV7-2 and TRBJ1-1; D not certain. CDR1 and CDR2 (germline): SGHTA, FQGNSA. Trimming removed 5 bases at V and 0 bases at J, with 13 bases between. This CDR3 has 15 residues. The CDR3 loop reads CASSLRGRVNTEAFF. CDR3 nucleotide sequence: TGTGCCAGCAGCCTCAGAGGACGGGTGAACACTGAAGCTTTCTTT. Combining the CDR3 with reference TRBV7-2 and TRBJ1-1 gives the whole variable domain GAGVSQSPSNKVTEKGKDVELRCDPISGHTALYWYRQSLGQGLEFLIYFQGNSAPDKSGLPSDRFSAERTGGSVSTLTIQRTQQEDSAVYLCASSLRGRVNTEAFFGQGTRLTVV.

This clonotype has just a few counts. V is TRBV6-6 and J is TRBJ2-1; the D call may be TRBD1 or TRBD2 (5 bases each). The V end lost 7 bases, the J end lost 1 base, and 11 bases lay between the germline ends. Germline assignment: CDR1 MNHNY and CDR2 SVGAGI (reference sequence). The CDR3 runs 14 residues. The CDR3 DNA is TGTGCCAGCACTACGGGACCATCCTACAATGAGCAGTTCTTC. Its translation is CASTTGPSYNEQFF.

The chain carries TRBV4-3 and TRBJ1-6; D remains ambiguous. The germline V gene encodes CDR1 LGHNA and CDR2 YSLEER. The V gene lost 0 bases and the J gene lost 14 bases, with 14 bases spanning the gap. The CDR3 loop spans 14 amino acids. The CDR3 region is CASSQDRALVTLHF. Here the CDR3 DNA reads TGCGCCAGCAGCCAAGATAGGGCGCTCGTGACCCTCCACTTT.

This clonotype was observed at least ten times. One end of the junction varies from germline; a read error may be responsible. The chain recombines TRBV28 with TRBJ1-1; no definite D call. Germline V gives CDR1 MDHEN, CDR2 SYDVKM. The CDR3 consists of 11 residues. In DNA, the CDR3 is TGTGCCAGCAGCTTATACACTGAAGCTTTCTTT. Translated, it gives CASSLYTEAFF.

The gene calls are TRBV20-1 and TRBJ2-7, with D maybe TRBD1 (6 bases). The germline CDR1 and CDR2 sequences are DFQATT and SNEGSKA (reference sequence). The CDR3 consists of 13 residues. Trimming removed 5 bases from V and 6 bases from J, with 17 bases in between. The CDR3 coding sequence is TGCAGTGCTCCATTGCCAGGGGCCTCCGAGCAGTACTTC. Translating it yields CSAPLPGASEQYF.

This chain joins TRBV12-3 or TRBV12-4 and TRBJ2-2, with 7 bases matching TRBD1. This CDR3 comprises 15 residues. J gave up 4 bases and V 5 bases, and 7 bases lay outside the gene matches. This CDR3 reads CASSQRTGSTGELFF. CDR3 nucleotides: TGTGCCAGCAGTCAGAGGACAGGATCCACCGGGGAGCTGTTTTTT.

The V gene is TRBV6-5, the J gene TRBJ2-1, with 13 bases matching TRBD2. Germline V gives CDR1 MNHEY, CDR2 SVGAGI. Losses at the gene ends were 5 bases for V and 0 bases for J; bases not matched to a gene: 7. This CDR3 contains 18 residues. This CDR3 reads CASSTSGGAMGSYNEQFF. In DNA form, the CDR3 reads TGTGCCAGCAGTACTAGCGGGGGGGCGATGGGCTCCTACAATGAGCAGTTCTTC.

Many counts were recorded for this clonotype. The CDR3 is CASSSPEDNYNEQFF. CDR3 nucleotide sequence: TGTGCCAGCAGCTCGCCAGAGGACAACTACAATGAGCAGTTCTTC. The rearrangement uses TRBV7-2 and TRBJ2-1; possible D gene TRBD1, 5 bases. This CDR3 spans 15 amino acids. The V end was cut by 4 bases, the J end by 3 bases, with 13 bases between. Germline V gene data show CDR1 as SGHTA and CDR2 as FQGNSA. The variable domain in full, with the rest retrieved from reference TRBV7-2 and TRBJ2-1, is GAGVSQSPSNKVTEKGKDVELRCDPISGHTALYWYRQSLGQGLEFLIYFQGNSAPDKSGLPSDRFSAERTGGSVSTLTIQRTQQEDSAVYLCASSSPEDNYNEQFFGPGTRLTVL.

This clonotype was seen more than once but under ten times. The CDR3 is CASGHPLPGLASTDTQYF. In DNA form, the CDR3 reads TGTGCCAGCGGTCACCCTTTACCGGGACTAGCAAGCACAGATACGCAGTATTTT. The chain has TRBV25-1 and TRBJ2-3; TRBD2 matches at 9 bases. Looked up from germline, CDR1 is MGHDK and CDR2 is SYGVNS. With 8 bases clipped from V and 0 bases from J, the junction kept 15 bases outside the gene matches. CDR3 length: 18 residues.

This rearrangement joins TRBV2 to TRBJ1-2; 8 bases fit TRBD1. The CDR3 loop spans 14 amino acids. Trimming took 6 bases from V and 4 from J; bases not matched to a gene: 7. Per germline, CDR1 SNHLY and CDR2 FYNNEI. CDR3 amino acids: CASSGQGPLYGYTF. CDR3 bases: TGTGCCAGCAGCGGACAGGGCCCTCTCTATGGCTACACCTTC. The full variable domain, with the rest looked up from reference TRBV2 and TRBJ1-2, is EPEVTQTPSHQVTQMGQEVILRCVPISNHLYFYWYRQILGQKVEFLVSFYNNEISEKSEIFDDQFSVERPDGSNFTLKIRSTKLEDSAMYFCASSGQGPLYGYTFGSGTRLTVV.

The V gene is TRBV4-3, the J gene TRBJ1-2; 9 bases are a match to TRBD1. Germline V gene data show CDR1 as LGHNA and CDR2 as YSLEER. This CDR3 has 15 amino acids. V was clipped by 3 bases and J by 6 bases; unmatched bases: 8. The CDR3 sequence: CASSQRTGAGDGYTF. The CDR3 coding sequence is TGCGCCAGCAGCCAGAGGACAGGGGCGGGTGATGGCTACACCTTC.

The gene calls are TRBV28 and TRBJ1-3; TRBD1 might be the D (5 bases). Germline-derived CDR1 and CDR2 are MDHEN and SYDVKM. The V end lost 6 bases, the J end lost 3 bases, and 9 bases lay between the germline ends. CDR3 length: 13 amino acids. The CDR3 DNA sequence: TGTGCCAGCAGGCCGACAGTTGGAAACACCATATATTTT. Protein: CASRPTVGNTIYF.

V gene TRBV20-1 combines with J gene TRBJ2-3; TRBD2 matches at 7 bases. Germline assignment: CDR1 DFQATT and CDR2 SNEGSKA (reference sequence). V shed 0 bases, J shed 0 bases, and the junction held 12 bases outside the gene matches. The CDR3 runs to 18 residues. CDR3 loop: CSARDARVAGTSTDTQYF. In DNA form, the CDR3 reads TGCAGTGCTAGAGATGCCAGGGTAGCGGGTACTAGCACAGATACGCAGTATTTT.

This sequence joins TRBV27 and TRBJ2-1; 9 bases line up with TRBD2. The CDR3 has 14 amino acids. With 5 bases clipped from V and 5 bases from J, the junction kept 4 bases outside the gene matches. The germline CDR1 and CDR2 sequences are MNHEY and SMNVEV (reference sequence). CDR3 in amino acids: CASSSGGSDNEQFF. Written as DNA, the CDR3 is TGTGCCAGCAGTAGCGGGGGGTCCGACAATGAGCAGTTCTTC.

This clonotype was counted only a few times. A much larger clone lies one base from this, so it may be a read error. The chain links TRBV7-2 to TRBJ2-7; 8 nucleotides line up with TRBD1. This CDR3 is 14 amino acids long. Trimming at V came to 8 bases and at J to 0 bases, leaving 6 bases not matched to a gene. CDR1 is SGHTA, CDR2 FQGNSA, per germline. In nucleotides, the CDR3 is TGTGCCAGCGGCCGGGACAGGAGCTCCTACGAGCAGTACTTC. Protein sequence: CASGRDRSSYEQYF.

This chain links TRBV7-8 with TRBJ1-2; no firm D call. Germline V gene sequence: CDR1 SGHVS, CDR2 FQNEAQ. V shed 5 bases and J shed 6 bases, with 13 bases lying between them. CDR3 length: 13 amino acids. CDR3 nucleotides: TGTGCCAGCAGCGAGGCAGGAAAAAATGGCTACACCTTC. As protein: CASSEAGKNGYTF.

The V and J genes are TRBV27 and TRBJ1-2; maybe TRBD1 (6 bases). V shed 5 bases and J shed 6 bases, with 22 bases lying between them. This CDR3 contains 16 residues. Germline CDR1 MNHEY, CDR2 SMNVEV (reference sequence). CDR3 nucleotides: TGTGCCAGCAGTGTCCTGGGACACCAAGAAAGGAATGGCTACACCTTC. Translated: CASSVLGHQERNGYTF.

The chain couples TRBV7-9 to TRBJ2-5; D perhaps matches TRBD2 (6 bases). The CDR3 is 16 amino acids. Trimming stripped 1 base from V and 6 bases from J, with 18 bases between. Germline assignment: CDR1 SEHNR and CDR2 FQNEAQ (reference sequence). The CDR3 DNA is TGTGCCAGCAGCTTAGACGTTAGTGGGGGGTCACAGACCCAGTACTTC. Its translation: CASSLDVSGGSQTQYF.

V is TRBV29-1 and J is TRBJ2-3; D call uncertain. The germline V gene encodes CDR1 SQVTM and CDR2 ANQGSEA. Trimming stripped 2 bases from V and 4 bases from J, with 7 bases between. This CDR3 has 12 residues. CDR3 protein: CSVEYGADTQYF. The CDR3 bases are TGCAGCGTTGAATACGGTGCAGATACGCAGTATTTT.

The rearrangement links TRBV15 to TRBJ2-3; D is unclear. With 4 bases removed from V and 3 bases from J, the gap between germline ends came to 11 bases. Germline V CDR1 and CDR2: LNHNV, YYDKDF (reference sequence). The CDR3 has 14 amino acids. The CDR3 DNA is TGTGCCACCAGCATCTTCGCGAAGACAGATACGCAGTATTTT. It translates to CATSIFAKTDTQYF. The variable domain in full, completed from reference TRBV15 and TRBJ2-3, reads DAMVIQNPRYQVTQFGKPVTLSCSQTLNHNVMYWYQQKSSQAPKLLFHYYDKDFNNEADTPDNFQSRRPNTSFCFLDIRSPGLGDTAMYLCATSIFAKTDTQYFGPGTRLTVL.

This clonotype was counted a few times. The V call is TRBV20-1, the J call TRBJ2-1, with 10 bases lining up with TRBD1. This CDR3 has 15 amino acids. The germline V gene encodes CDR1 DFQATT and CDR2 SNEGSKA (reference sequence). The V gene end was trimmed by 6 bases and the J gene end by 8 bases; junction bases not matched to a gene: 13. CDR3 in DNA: TGCAGTGCCGAAGAGTGGACAGGGGGGAGCGATGAGCAGTTCTTC. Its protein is CSAEEWTGGSDEQFF.

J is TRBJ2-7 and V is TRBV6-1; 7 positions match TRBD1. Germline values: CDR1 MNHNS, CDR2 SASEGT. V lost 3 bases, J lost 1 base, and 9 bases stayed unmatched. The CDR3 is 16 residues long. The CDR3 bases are TGTGCCAGCAGTGACCGAGGGACGACAGGGTCCTACGAGCAGTACTTC. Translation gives CASSDRGTTGSYEQYF.

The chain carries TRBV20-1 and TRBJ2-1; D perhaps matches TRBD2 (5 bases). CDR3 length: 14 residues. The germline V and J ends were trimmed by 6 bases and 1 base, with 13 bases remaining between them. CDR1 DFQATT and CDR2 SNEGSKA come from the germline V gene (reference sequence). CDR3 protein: CSAIVRGSYNEQFF. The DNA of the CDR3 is TGCAGTGCCATCGTCCGAGGGTCCTACAATGAGCAGTTCTTC.

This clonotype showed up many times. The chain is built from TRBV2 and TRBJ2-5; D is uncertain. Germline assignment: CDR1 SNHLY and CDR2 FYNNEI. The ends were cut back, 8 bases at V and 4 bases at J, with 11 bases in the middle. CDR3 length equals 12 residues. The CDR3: CASGRLVETQYF. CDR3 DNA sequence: TGTGCCAGCGGGCGTTTGGTAGAGACCCAGTACTTC.

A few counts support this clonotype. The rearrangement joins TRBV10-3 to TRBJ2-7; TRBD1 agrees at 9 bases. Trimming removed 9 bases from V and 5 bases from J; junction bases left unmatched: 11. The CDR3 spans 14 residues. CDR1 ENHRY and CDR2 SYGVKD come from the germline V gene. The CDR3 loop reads CAMRSDRGGDEQYF. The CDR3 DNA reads TGTGCCATGAGGTCGGACAGGGGAGGCGACGAGCAGTACTTC.

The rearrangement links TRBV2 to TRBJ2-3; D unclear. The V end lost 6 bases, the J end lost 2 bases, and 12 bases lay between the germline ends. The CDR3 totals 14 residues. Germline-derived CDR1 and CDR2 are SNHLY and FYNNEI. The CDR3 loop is CASRERAFTDTQYF. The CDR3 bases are TGTGCCAGCAGGGAACGGGCGTTCACAGATACGCAGTATTTT.